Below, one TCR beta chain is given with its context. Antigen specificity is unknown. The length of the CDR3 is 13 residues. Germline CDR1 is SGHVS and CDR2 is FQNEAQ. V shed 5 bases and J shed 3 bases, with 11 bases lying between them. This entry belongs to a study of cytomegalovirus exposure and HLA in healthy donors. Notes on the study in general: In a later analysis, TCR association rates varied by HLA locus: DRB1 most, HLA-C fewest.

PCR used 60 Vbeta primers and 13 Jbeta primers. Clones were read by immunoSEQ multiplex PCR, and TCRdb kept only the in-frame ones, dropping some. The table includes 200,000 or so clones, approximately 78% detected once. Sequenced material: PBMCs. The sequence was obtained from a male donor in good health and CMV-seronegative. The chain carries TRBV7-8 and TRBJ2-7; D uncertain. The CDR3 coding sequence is TGTGCCAGCAGCCTACCCCAGGACTACGAGCAGTACTTC. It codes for CASSLPQDYEQYF.